The 27 T cell receptor beta chains below were found in one sample sequenced in a study of beta chain features in type 1 diabetes. cDNA synthesis used the whole RNA isolate, giving expressed TCRB sequences. Produced via immunoSEQ multiplex PCR; TCRdb's table is partial and in-frame only. Of 900,000 or so clones listed, 15% to 20% are singletons. The sequenced material came from naive CD4+ T cells from blood. Receptors originate from a woman aged 18-35 years in good health.

The chain joins TRBV5-5 to TRBJ1-2, with D maybe TRBD1 (5 bases). CDR3 length: 14 amino acids. Germline CDR1 SGHKS, CDR2 YYEKEE (reference sequence). Deletions cut 3 bases from V and 2 bases from J, with 11 bases between. DNA for the CDR3: TGTGCCAGCAGCTCCGGGACGGTCAACTATGGCTACACCTTC. Translated, it gives CASSSGTVNYGYTF.

As concerns this clone: A much larger clone differs from this one at a single base, so this may be a read error. This same CDR3 is encoded by further DNA sequences in the sample. The chain links TRBV14 to TRBJ2-7, with D hard to call. CDR1 is SGHDN and CDR2 is FVKESK in the germline V gene. The CDR3 runs 12 residues. V lost 1 base and J lost 11, with 12 bases in between. CDR3 in amino acids: CASSQGQGPKYF. Written as DNA, the CDR3 is TGTGCCAGCAGCCAAGGACAAGGTCCAAAGTACTTC.

This sequence joins TRBV27 and TRBJ1-2; TRBD1 aligns across 8 bases. The CDR3 is 13 residues long. The V and J ends lost 3 bases and 7 bases, in that order; junction bases with no gene match: 4. Germline CDR1 and CDR2: MNHEY and SMNVEV (reference sequence). The CDR3 sequence: CASSFGTGGGYTF. In nucleotides, the CDR3 is TGTGCCAGCAGTTTCGGAACAGGGGGTGGCTACACCTTC.

V is TRBV5-4 and J is TRBJ2-1, with D perhaps being TRBD1 or TRBD2 (5 bases each). In germline, CDR1 is SGHNT, CDR2 YYREEE (reference sequence). The CDR3 length is 13 residues. The V end was cut by 6 bases, the J end by 9 bases, with 16 bases between. The CDR3, as DNA: TGTGCCAGCACCGGGACCAGAGCTAGTGAGCAGTTCTTC. This codes for CASTGTRASEQFF.

V usage is TRBV9 and J usage is TRBJ2-7; D remains ambiguous. Looked up from germline, CDR1 is SGDLS and CDR2 is YYNGEE. Trimming took off 2 bases at V and 2 bases at J, with 11 bases between the two ends. The length of the CDR3 is 14 residues. CDR3 sequence (DNA): TGTGCCAGCAGCGTGCATACCGGACCCTACGAGCAGTACTTC. Translation gives CASSVHTGPYEQYF. The variable domain in full, completed from reference TRBV9 and TRBJ2-7, reads DSGVTQTPKHLITATGQRVTLRCSPRSGDLSVYWYQQSLDQGLQFLIQYYNGEERAKGNILERFSAQQFPDLHSELNLSSLELGDSALYFCASSVHTGPYEQYFGPGTRLTVT.

The sample holds a few counts of this clone. This chain's CDR3 is CASSLGPSYEQYF. As DNA, the CDR3 is TGTGCCAGCAGTCTTGGACCCAGCTACGAGCAGTACTTC. The V call is TRBV25-1, the J call TRBJ2-7; D not resolved. CDR3 size: 13 residues. The V end was cut by 5 bases, the J end by 3 bases, with 11 bases between. CDR1 is MGHDK and CDR2 is SYGVNS in the germline V gene.

The J gene is TRBJ1-4, the V gene TRBV7-9, with 7 bases lining up with TRBD1. The junction had 10 bases not matched to a gene; V was cut back by 5 bases and J by 4 bases. Germline V gene lookup returns CDR1 SEHNR and CDR2 FQNEAQ (reference sequence). This CDR3 is 16 amino acids long. The CDR3 DNA reads as TGTGCCAGCAGCCGCAAAGGGACAGTATATAATGAAAAACTGTTTTTT. It codes for CASSRKGTVYNEKLFF. Full variable domain (remainder filled in from reference TRBV7-9 and TRBJ1-4): DTGVSQNPRHKITKRGQNVTFRCDPISEHNRLYWYRQTLGQGPEFLTYFQNEAQLEKSRLLSDRFSAERPKGSFSTLEIQRTEQGDSAMYLCASSRKGTVYNEKLFFGSGTQLSVL.

Only a few counts were recorded for this clone. The CDR3, as DNA: TGTGCCAGCCGACAGGGGGCCGAGCAGTACTTC. Its translation is CASRQGAEQYF. V and J are TRBV19 and TRBJ2-7; 10 nucleotides agree with TRBD1. This CDR3 is built from 11 residues. Germline V CDR1 and CDR2: LNHDA, SQIVND (reference sequence). The ends lost 9 bases at V and 6 bases at J; junction bases unmatched: 2.

This chain uses TRBV29-1 with TRBJ2-7; TRBD2 agrees at 10 bases. Germline V gene lookup returns CDR1 SQVTM and CDR2 ANQGSEA. V shed 6 bases and J 1 base; nucleotides not matched to a gene: 12. The CDR3 consists of 16 residues. CDR3 bases: TGCAGCGTAAATCCCCCCCGACTAGCGGGTTCCTACGAGCAGTACTTC. As protein: CSVNPPRLAGSYEQYF.

The chain recombines TRBV11-1 with TRBJ1-1, with D possibly being TRBD1 (5 bases). V gave up 6 bases and J gave up 2 bases, with 13 bases separating them. CDR1 and CDR2 (germline): SGHAT, FQDESV (reference sequence). The CDR3 has 14 residues. This CDR3 is CASSNRQGNTEAFF. CDR3 coding DNA: TGTGCCAGCAGTAACAGGCAAGGTAACACTGAAGCTTTCTTT.

The rearrangement joins TRBV7-2 to TRBJ2-7, with a weak D call TRBD2 (6 bases). CDR1 and CDR2 (germline): SGHTA, FQGNSA. The CDR3 is made up of 15 amino acids. The V end lost 5 bases, the J end lost 3 bases, and 17 bases lay between the germline ends. CDR3 sequence: CASSPGLVVNYEQYF. The DNA of the CDR3 is TGTGCCAGCAGCCCGGGACTGGTAGTGAACTACGAGCAGTACTTC.

The V call is TRBV28, the J call TRBJ2-1, with D tentatively TRBD2 (6 bases). CDR3 length: 14 residues. The V gene's germline CDR1 is MDHEN and CDR2 SYDVKM. V lost 5 bases, J lost 8 bases, and 16 bases lay in between. CDR3 region: CASSGTPARDEQFF. CDR3 nucleotides: TGTGCCAGCAGTGGGACTCCCGCCCGCGATGAGCAGTTCTTC.

This clone was counted once. This chain joins TRBV18 and TRBJ1-5, with 8 bases matching TRBD1. Trimming cost V 5 bases and J 4 bases; bases outside gene matches: 1. Germline loops: CDR1 KGHSH, CDR2 LQKENI. The CDR3 runs 13 residues. This CDR3 reads CASSWDRNQPQHF. In nucleotides, the CDR3 is TGTGCCAGCTCATGGGACAGGAATCAGCCCCAGCATTTT.

This clone was observed a few times. CDR3 amino acids: CASRTGHEQYF. CDR3 DNA sequence: TGTGCCAGCAGGACAGGACACGAGCAGTACTTC. V gene TRBV27 combines with J gene TRBJ2-7; TRBD1 might be the D (6 bases). Germline CDR1 MNHEY, CDR2 SMNVEV (reference sequence). The V and J ends lost 6 bases and 5 bases respectively, with 8 bases between them. The CDR3 extends over 11 amino acids.

This clone was counted a few times. Other DNA sequences in this sample translate to the same CDR3. The rearrangement uses TRBV20-1 and TRBJ2-7; no definite D call. Per germline, CDR1 DFQATT and CDR2 SNEGSKA (reference sequence). V dropped 5 bases and J dropped 0 bases, with 5 bases sitting between them. The CDR3 sequence is 11 residues long. This CDR3 reads CSAPYSYEQYF. The DNA of the CDR3 is TGCAGTGCTCCGTACTCCTACGAGCAGTACTTC.

The rearrangement joins TRBV10-3 to TRBJ1-3; a possible D gene is TRBD1 (6 bases). V was pared by 10 bases and J by 2 bases, with 12 bases between. Germline V gene lookup returns CDR1 ENHRY and CDR2 SYGVKD. This CDR3 spans 13 amino acids. In nucleotides, the CDR3 is TGTGCCACCTCAGGGGTGACTGGAAACACCATATATTTT. This encodes CATSGVTGNTIYF.

Only a few counts were recorded for this clone. V is TRBV6-1 and J is TRBJ2-7, with D perhaps assigned TRBD1 or TRBD2 (6 bases each). In germline, CDR1 is MNHNS, CDR2 SASEGT. V was clipped by 7 bases and J by 7 bases, with 20 bases between them. The CDR3 covers 14 residues. In DNA, the CDR3 is TGTGCCAGCAACCAACCAGGGGCGGGACCGGAGCAGTACTTC. Its protein is CASNQPGAGPEQYF.

The chain combines TRBV14 with TRBJ1-1; D is undetermined. Germline CDR1 reads SGHDN; CDR2 reads FVKESK. This CDR3 has 13 residues. The V and J ends lost 4 bases and 0 bases respectively, with 6 bases between them. The DNA of the CDR3 is TGTGCCAGCAGCCCAACTATGAACACTGAAGCTTTCTTT. Residues: CASSPTMNTEAFF.

This clone was counted between two and nine times. The chain couples TRBV15 to TRBJ1-1, with D possibly being TRBD1 (5 bases). Germline V lookup: CDR1 LNHNV, CDR2 YYDKDF (reference sequence). The CDR3 is 17 residues long. Trimming took 1 base from V and 2 from J, leaving 17 bases between them. CDR3 in amino acids: CATSRGRGRQGNTEAFF. In nucleotides, the CDR3 is TGTGCCACCAGCAGAGGTCGAGGCCGGCAGGGCAACACTGAAGCTTTCTTT.

This clone was observed a handful of times. The chain links TRBV18 to TRBJ2-7; no clear D gene. Germline values: CDR1 KGHSH, CDR2 LQKENI. The CDR3 loop spans 13 amino acids. The germline V and J ends were trimmed by 6 bases and 3 bases, with 12 bases remaining between them. Here the CDR3 reads CASSQPSDYEQYF. The CDR3 DNA follows: TGTGCCAGCTCGCAACCTAGTGACTACGAGCAGTACTTC. The complete variable domain, with remaining parts taken from reference TRBV18 and TRBJ2-7, reads NAGVMQNPRHLVRRRGQEARLRCSPMKGHSHVYWYRQLPEEGLKFMVYLQKENIIDESGMPKERFSAEFPKEGPSILRIQQVVRGDSAAYFCASSQPSDYEQYFGPGTRLTVT.

J is TRBJ2-1 and V is TRBV13; 11 nucleotides match TRBD2. CDR3 length: 17 residues. Germline trimming cut 4 bases from V and 0 bases from J; bases unmatched to any gene: 5. The germline V gene encodes CDR1 PRHDT and CDR2 FYEKMQ (reference sequence). As DNA, the CDR3 is TGTGCCAGCAGCTCGGGACTAGCGGTTAGCTCCTACAATGAGCAGTTCTTC. Residues: CASSSGLAVSSYNEQFF.

A few counts support this clone. The rearrangement joins TRBV15 to TRBJ2-1; tentative D call: TRBD1 (5 bases). This CDR3 contains 18 residues. The germline V gene encodes CDR1 LNHNV and CDR2 YYDKDF (reference sequence). V gave up 3 bases and J gave up 5 bases, with 23 bases separating them. CDR3 DNA: TGTGCCACCAGCAGGTTACGAACCACCCCAGGCAGGGACAATGAGCAGTTCTTC. It encodes CATSRLRTTPGRDNEQFF.

The gene calls are TRBV14 and TRBJ2-6, with 7 positions matching TRBD1. Trimming took 3 bases from V and 0 from J; bases not matched to a gene: 2. This CDR3 spans 16 amino acids. The germline V gene encodes CDR1 SGHDN and CDR2 FVKESK. The CDR3 region is CASSQGQSSGANVLTF. The DNA of the CDR3 is TGTGCCAGCAGCCAGGGACAGTCCTCTGGGGCCAACGTCCTGACTTTC.

This clone was picked up a small number of times. The chain couples TRBV7-2 to TRBJ2-5; 9 bases are a match to TRBD2. CDR1 and CDR2 (germline): SGHTA, FQGNSA. The CDR3 consists of 15 residues. V shed 2 bases and J 1 base; nucleotides not matched to a gene: 2. The CDR3 sequence: CASSLTSGFQETQYF. CDR3 bases: TGTGCCAGCAGCTTAACTAGCGGGTTCCAAGAGACCCAGTACTTC.

The CDR3 DNA reads TGTGCCAGCAGCCCGAACAGGAACACTGAAGCTTTCTTT. Translation gives CASSPNRNTEAFF. The J gene is TRBJ1-1, the V gene TRBV6-6, with D unclear. Germline CDR1 is MNHNY and CDR2 is SVGAGI (reference sequence). V dropped 6 bases and J dropped 1 base, with 9 bases sitting between them. There are 13 residues in the CDR3.

A few counts support this clone. V usage is TRBV6-1 and J usage is TRBJ2-1, with TRBD1 matching 8 bases. The CDR3 has 13 residues. The J segment lost 7 bases and the V segment lost 5 bases, leaving 4 bases of the junction unmatched. Germline assignment: CDR1 MNHNS and CDR2 SASEGT. The CDR3 loop reads CASSRTGYNEQFF. CDR3 coding DNA: TGTGCCAGCAGTCGGACAGGGTATAATGAGCAGTTCTTC.

This clone was found a few times. The chain uses TRBV18 and TRBJ2-3, with D hard to call. With 3 bases removed from V and 2 bases from J, the gap between germline ends came to 9 bases. The CDR3 has 14 residues. Germline values: CDR1 KGHSH, CDR2 LQKENI. CDR3 in amino acids: CASSPSRITDTQYF. The CDR3 nucleotides are TGTGCCAGCTCACCCTCGCGGATCACAGATACGCAGTATTTT.